This is a list of T cell receptor beta chains from one sample in a study of naive and memory T cell subsets. TCRdb itself ran the UMI-ligation and nested PCR reads through MiXCR, one entry per CDR3 protein. The sample includes 95,000 to 150,000 distinct CDR3 sequences, roughly 32% of them seen just once. Sequenced: central memory CD4+ T cells from blood. These receptors were obtained from a human donor in good health. Both conserved end residues are part of each CDR3. Each record gives: clone size, J gene, V gene, D gene, CDR3 protein, CDR3 DNA. The D gene is left open where the match is weak. Clone size is not always given. Where it is, it says once, few, many or a class for expanded clones.

>medium-sized|TRBJ2-5|TRBV29-1|-
CSVEERPWEETQYF
TGCAGCGTTGAGGAAAGGCCATGGGAAGAGACCCAGTACTTC
>-|TRBJ2-6|TRBV20-1|TRBD1
CSASRGTGANVLTF
TGCAGTGCTAGCAGGGGGACTGGGGCCAACGTCCTGACTTTC
>-|TRBJ2-5|TRBV4-2|TRBD2
CASSQLLTSGRPLVEETQYF
TGTGCCAGCAGCCAACTCTTGACTAGCGGGAGGCCCCTCGTGGAAGAGACCCAGTACTTC
>-|TRBJ2-7|TRBV5-1|-
CASSSGEPYEQYF
TGCGCCAGCAGCTCCGGGGAACCCTACGAGCAGTACTTC
>-|TRBJ2-3|TRBV29-1|TRBD1
CSVTRQGSTDTQYF
TGCAGCGTTACACGACAGGGCAGCACAGATACGCAGTATTTT
>-|TRBJ2-3|TRBV6-1|-
CASSRQVSTDTQYF
TGTGCCAGCAGTCGACAGGTATCCACAGATACGCAGTATTTT
>-|TRBJ2-1|TRBV28|-
CASRPPKGSEQFF
TGTGCCAGCAGGCCCCCAAAAGGGAGTGAGCAGTTCTTC
>-|TRBJ1-1|TRBV5-1|-
CASSLVGVPEAFF
TGCGCCAGCAGCTTGGTTGGGGTTCCTGAAGCTTTCTTT
>many|TRBJ1-4|TRBV4-1|-
CASSQGTGREKLFF
TGCGCCAGCAGCCAAGGAACAGGGAGGGAAAAACTGTTTTTT
>-|TRBJ1-5|TRBV29-1|-
CSVVGQEENQPQHF
TGCAGCGTTGTTGGGCAGGAGGAGAATCAGCCCCAGCATTTT
>-|TRBJ2-3|TRBV18|-
CASSDLDTQYF
TGTGCCAGCTCCGATTTAGATACGCAGTATTTT
>-|TRBJ1-1|TRBV6-5|TRBD1
CATRQGVLPEAFF
TGTGCCACCCGACAGGGGGTTCTTCCTGAAGCTTTCTTT
>-|TRBJ2-7|TRBV7-9|TRBD2
CASSSLADKGAYEQYF
TGTGCCAGCAGCTCCCTAGCGGACAAAGGGGCCTACGAGCAGTACTTC
>-|TRBJ1-1|TRBV3-1|-
CASSLGAEAFF
TGTGCCAGCTCCTTGGGGGCAGAAGCTTTCTTT
>-|TRBJ2-7|TRBV6-5|TRBD1
CASYRGPSYEQYF
TGTGCCAGCTACAGGGGCCCTTCCTACGAGCAGTACTTC
>few|TRBJ2-1|TRBV20-1|-
CSAGARSSYNEQFF
TGCAGTGCTGGAGCGCGGAGCTCCTACAATGAGCAGTTCTTC
>-|TRBJ1-3|TRBV5-1|-
CASRPGTSSGNTIYF
TGCGCCAGCAGACCTGGGACGAGCTCTGGAAACACCATATATTTT
>few|TRBJ2-7|TRBV21-1|-
CASSCRWRESPYEQYF
TGTGCCAGCAGCTGCCGATGGCGGGAGAGTCCTTACGAGCAGTACTTC
>few|TRBJ2-5|TRBV27|-
CASSFKWQGQETQYF
TGTGCCAGCAGTTTCAAGTGGCAGGGGCAAGAGACCCAGTACTTC
>-|TRBJ2-7|TRBV6-6|TRBD1
CASSYSGQGAFYEQYF
TGTGCCAGCAGTTACTCGGGACAGGGGGCTTTTTACGAGCAGTACTTC
>few|TRBJ2-1|TRBV28|TRBD2
CASSSAEASGWNEQFF
TGTGCCAGCAGTTCCGCAGAGGCTAGCGGGTGGAATGAGCAGTTCTTC
>many|TRBJ2-2|TRBV20-1|-
CSASRSVSNTGELFF
TGCAGTGCTAGTAGAAGCGTATCTAACACCGGGGAGCTGTTTTTT
>few|TRBJ1-5|TRBV15|-
CATSRQFSNQPQHF
TGTGCCACCAGCAGGCAGTTTAGCAATCAGCCCCAGCATTTT